This T cell receptor beta chain was captured in a study of cytomegalovirus exposure and HLA in healthy donors. PCR employed 60 Vbeta and 13 Jbeta primers. Some clones are missing from TCRdb's copy, which holds only in-frame ones; the method was immunoSEQ multiplex PCR. The data contain roughly 180,000 clones, 77% of them singletons. The CDR3 spans 13 residues. Germline values: CDR1 MNHNY, CDR2 SVGAGI (reference sequence). V trimming: 5 bases; J trimming: 7 bases; junction bases outside the gene matches: 7. As for this clone: Its antigen is unidentified.

Overall study results and limits: High specificity and sensitivity for cytomegalovirus status were reported for the classifier. Presence/absence analyses supposed approximately even sequencing depth among donors. Trimming of TCR beta V- and J-genes showed a link, identified in a later analysis, to a missense DCLRE1C variant.

The source is a woman aged 55-69 years in good health and CMV-seropositive. The sequencing sample was made of PBMCs. This chain links TRBV6-6 with TRBJ2-7; 8 nucleotides align to TRBD1. CDR3 sequence reads: CASSADRAREQYF. The CDR3 nucleotides read TGTGCCAGCAGTGCGGACAGGGCTAGGGAGCAGTACTTC.